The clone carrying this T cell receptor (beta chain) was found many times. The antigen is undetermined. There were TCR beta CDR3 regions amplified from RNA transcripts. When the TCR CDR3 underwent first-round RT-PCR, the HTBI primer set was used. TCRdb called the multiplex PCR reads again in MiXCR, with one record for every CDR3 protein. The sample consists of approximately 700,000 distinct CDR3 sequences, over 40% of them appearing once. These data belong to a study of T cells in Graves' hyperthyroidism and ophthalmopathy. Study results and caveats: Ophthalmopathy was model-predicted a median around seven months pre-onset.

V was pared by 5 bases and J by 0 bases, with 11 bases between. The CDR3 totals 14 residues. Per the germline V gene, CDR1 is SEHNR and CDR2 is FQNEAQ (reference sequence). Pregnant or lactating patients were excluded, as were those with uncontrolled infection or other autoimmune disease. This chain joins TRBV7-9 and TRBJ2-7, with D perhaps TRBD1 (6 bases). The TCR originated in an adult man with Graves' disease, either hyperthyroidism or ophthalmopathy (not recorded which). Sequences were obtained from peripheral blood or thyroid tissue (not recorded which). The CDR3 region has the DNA TGTGCCAGCAGCCGGACAGAAGGCTCCTACGAGCAGTACTTC. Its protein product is CASSRTEGSYEQYF.